Each of the 12 T cell receptor beta chains below was sequenced from the same sample in a study of STAT3 mutations in large granular lymphocyte leukemia. Regarding the study as a whole: At least one immunodominant TCR beta clonotype appeared in every T-cell large granular lymphocyte leukemia patient.

Assay: immunoSEQ multiplex PCR; the TCRdb copy retains only in-frame clones and omits some. The sample shows about 2,000 clones, roughly 60% of them seen only once. Antigens for these TCRs are unknown. The specimen was peripheral blood mononuclear cells. The origin of the receptors is a man between 45 and 60 years old with T-cell large granular lymphocyte leukemia. Some clones in this sample may be carry-over from other donors' samples.

The rearrangement joins TRBV5-1 to TRBJ2-1; 10 nucleotides line up with TRBD2. CDR1 and CDR2 from the germline V gene are SGHRS and YFSETQ. Trimming cost V 0 bases and J 5 bases; bases outside gene matches: 2. The CDR3 consists of 15 residues. CDR3 sequence (DNA): TGCGCCAGCAGCTTGGTAGCGGGAGGAGACAATGAGCAGTTCTTC. It specifies CASSLVAGGDNEQFF.

The rearrangement joins TRBV7-9 to TRBJ2-3, with D unresolved. The V gene's germline CDR1 is SEHNR and CDR2 FQNEAQ (reference sequence). The CDR3 runs to 13 residues. V lost 6 bases and J 6 bases, leaving 13 bases between the germline ends. This chain's CDR3 is CASSESTADTQYF. CDR3 sequence (DNA): TGTGCCAGCAGTGAATCCACCGCGGATACGCAGTATTTT. Filled out from reference TRBV7-9 and TRBJ2-3, the complete variable domain reads DTGVSQNPRHKITKRGQNVTFRCDPISEHNRLYWYRQTLGQGPEFLTYFQNEAQLEKSRLLSDRFSAERPKGSFSTLEIQRTEQGDSAMYLCASSESTADTQYFGPGTRLTVL.

This clone has more than one count but fewer than ten. In nucleotides, the CDR3 is TGTGCCAGCAGCCTTTGGGACAGGGGCACTGAAGCTTTCTTT. This sequence encodes CASSLWDRGTEAFF. This chain connects TRBV4-2 to TRBJ1-1; 10 nucleotides line up with TRBD1. The CDR3 is made up of 14 amino acids. The J segment lost 4 bases and the V segment lost 4 bases, leaving 3 bases of the junction unmatched. The germline CDR1 and CDR2 sequences are LGHNA and YNFKEQ.

The V gene is TRBV27, the J gene TRBJ2-7, with D unresolved. V lost 6 bases and J lost 0, with 12 bases in between. CDR3 length: 14 residues. CDR1 and CDR2 (germline): MNHEY, SMNVEV (reference sequence). The CDR3 sequence is CASSFSRSSYEQYF. CDR3 sequence (DNA): TGTGCCAGCAGCTTTAGCAGGAGCTCCTACGAGCAGTACTTC.

This chain links TRBV30 with TRBJ1-5; D might be TRBD1 (5 bases). Trimming cost V 2 bases and J 4 bases, with 9 bases left between them. In germline, CDR1 is GTSNPN, CDR2 SVGIG (reference sequence). CDR3 size: 13 residues. CDR3 bases: TGTGCCTGGAGTCAGGGCCCTAATCAGCCCCAGCATTTT. Protein sequence: CAWSQGPNQPQHF.

The chain uses TRBV18 and TRBJ2-7; TRBD1 aligns across 10 bases. Trimming removed 4 bases from V and 2 bases from J; junction bases left unmatched: 5. This CDR3 comprises 15 residues. CDR1 is KGHSH and CDR2 is LQKENI in the germline V gene. CDR3: CASSLTGTGAYEQYF. CDR3 nucleotides: TGTGCCAGCTCACTTACCGGGACAGGGGCCTACGAGCAGTACTTC. Full variable domain (remainder filled in from reference TRBV18 and TRBJ2-7): NAGVMQNPRHLVRRRGQEARLRCSPMKGHSHVYWYRQLPEEGLKFMVYLQKENIIDESGMPKERFSAEFPKEGPSILRIQQVVRGDSAAYFCASSLTGTGAYEQYFGPGTRLTVT.

V usage is TRBV5-1 and J usage is TRBJ2-7, with TRBD2 matching 7 bases. The trim removed 0 bases at V and 4 bases at J, leaving 4 bases unmatched. Germline V CDR1 and CDR2: SGHRS, YFSETQ. CDR3 length equals 14 residues. The CDR3 DNA sequence: TGCGCCAGCAGCTTGGTTGGCGGGGGTTACGAGCAGTACTTC. Protein: CASSLVGGGYEQYF.

The chain carries TRBV4-1 and TRBJ2-5, with TRBD1 matching 10 bases. Looked up from germline, CDR1 is MGHRA and CDR2 is YSYEKL. The CDR3 has 16 residues. The ends lost 4 bases at V and 3 bases at J; junction bases unmatched: 8. The CDR3: CASSRNRDRGEETQYF. The CDR3 bases are TGCGCCAGCAGCCGAAACCGGGACAGGGGAGAAGAGACCCAGTACTTC.

The rearrangement uses TRBV18 and TRBJ1-4; TRBD1 aligns across 8 bases. Germline V lookup: CDR1 KGHSH, CDR2 LQKENI. The CDR3 length is 14 residues. V lost 2 bases, J lost 7 bases, and 3 bases stayed unmatched. CDR3 DNA: TGTGCCAGCTCACCAACCCAGGGGGCTGAAAAACTGTTTTTT. It encodes CASSPTQGAEKLFF.

V gene TRBV7-9 combines with J gene TRBJ1-1, with a possible D match to TRBD1 (6 bases). The CDR3 has 15 amino acids. The V gene lost 5 bases and the J gene lost 0 bases, with 13 bases spanning the gap. Germline V gene data show CDR1 as SEHNR and CDR2 as FQNEAQ (reference sequence). For the CDR3, the DNA is TGTGCCAGCAGCAAAGGGGGTCAGATGAACACTGAAGCTTTCTTT. Its translation: CASSKGGQMNTEAFF.

The chain has TRBV5-4 and TRBJ2-7, with no clear D. Trimming pared 0 bases from V and 2 bases from J, leaving 9 bases between. The CDR3 totals 14 residues. Germline V gives CDR1 SGHNT, CDR2 YYREEE (reference sequence). The DNA of the CDR3 is TGTGCCAGCAGCTTGGCCAGTTCTCCCTACGAGCAGTACTTC. Translating it yields CASSLASSPYEQYF.

The gene calls are TRBV30 and TRBJ1-1; D not resolved. V was pared by 2 bases and J by 5 bases, with 12 bases between. The CDR3 is made up of 13 amino acids. Germline values: CDR1 GTSNPN, CDR2 SVGIG (reference sequence). CDR3 nucleotides: TGTGCCTGGAGTAGGAGGGAAGGGACTGAAGCTTTCTTT. This codes for CAWSRREGTEAFF.